Below, one T cell receptor beta chain is given with its context. Its specificity is not known. Trimming stripped 3 bases from V and 9 bases from J, with 11 bases between. The CDR3 spans 12 residues. This sample is part of a study of T cell responses to AZD1222 COVID-19 vaccine. Findings and caveats of the study: Variant regions that are unmutated are reportedly the target of nearly half of spike-specific TCRs. Among AZD1222 vaccinees, only six were seropositive at baseline. There were repertoire samples only from the period after the peak T cell response. Mostly white British, mostly female donors; authors suggested clonal diversity may be underestimated.

Some clones are missing from TCRdb's copy, which holds only in-frame ones; the method was immunoSEQ multiplex PCR. The table records around 150,000 clones, less than 95% of them present only once. The chain uses TRBV12-3 or TRBV12-4 and TRBJ2-5, with D unclear. This TCR was recovered from an adult who received the MenACWY meningococcal vaccine as a control. This specimen consisted of peripheral blood, obtained 28 days after the second dose of the MenACWY control vaccine. DNA of the CDR3: TGTGCCAGCAGTTTGTCCAGGATGGCCCAGTACTTC. Amino acid sequence: CASSLSRMAQYF.